This TCR beta chain was profiled in a study of OX40 agonist ivuxolimab in advanced cancers. Study-wide findings and caveats: Some of the lowest clonal expansion was seen in partial responders at 0.1-3.0 mg/kg. On average, a greater number of expanded clones characterised CD8+ T cells relative to CD4+. There were also nonresponders showing low normalized T-cell clonal expansion.

A single count supports this clone. Its specificity is not known. CDR3 length equals 16 residues. Germline V gives CDR1 SNHLY, CDR2 FYNNEI. V lost 7 bases to trimming and J lost 0 bases, with 18 bases between them. TCRdb's copy holds only in-frame clones and misses some; the assay was immunoSEQ multiplex PCR. The data show approximately 80,000 clones, with about 89% seen just once and 0.43% held by the top ten. This rearrangement joins TRBV2 to TRBJ1-1, with D uncertain. The sequencing here drew on CD4+ or CD8+ T cells sorted from blood, taken in a trial of the OX40 agonist ivuxolimab. The sequence was obtained from an adult with an advanced solid tumor such as melanoma, head and neck, liver or kidney cancer. For the CDR3, the DNA is TGTGCCAGCACCAGAATAGTTACAGTGTTGAACACTGAAGCTTTCTTT. Translation: CASTRIVTVLNTEAFF.